This is a list of T cell receptor beta chains from one sample in a study of CD8+CD57+ T cells in acquired aplastic anemia. TCRdb reanalysed the reads using MiXCR and keeps one entry per CDR3 protein. The sample includes about 160,000 distinct CDR3 sequences, 35% to 55% seen only once; the top ten take 1.1%. Specimen: sorted CD4+, CD8+, or CD8+CD57+ T cells (not recorded which) from PBMCs. The origin of the receptors is a human donor in good health. CDR3s include the opening cysteine and the closing phenylalanine or tryptophan. The order of the fields is clone size, V gene, J gene, CDR3 protein. Rows may omit the clone size; those that give it use once, few, many or a size class.

>many|TRBV29-1|TRBJ1-4
CSVLGGVNEKLFF
>few|TRBV11-1|TRBJ2-3
CASSLDTSGIADTQYF
>many|TRBV5-1|TRBJ2-5
CASSRGQPQETQYF
>NA|TRBV10-3|TRBJ1-6
CAISESTPPLHF
>once|TRBV2|TRBJ1-6
CASSVDTNSPLHF
>NA|TRBV6-1|TRBJ1-2
CASRSSGKANYSYTF
>many|TRBV6-1|TRBJ2-3
CASSTRSGSTDTQYF
>many|TRBV19|TRBJ2-3
CASSVRSSGGTDTQYF
>many|TRBV14|TRBJ2-7
CASSQPGQSYEQYF
>many|TRBV19|TRBJ2-2
CASSFLTGELFF
>many|TRBV4-3|TRBJ2-2
CASSQDLAGDRTGELFF
>NA|TRBV7-7|TRBJ2-5
CASSFRIQETQYF
>NA|TRBV29-1|TRBJ2-2
CSADSTLGGELFF
>NA|TRBV5-4|TRBJ2-7
CASRYRGSSEQYF
>NA|TRBV25-1|TRBJ1-1
CASSLPTGNTEAFF
>NA|TRBV19|TRBJ2-5
CASSQGGLAETQYF
>many|TRBV7-2|TRBJ1-2
CASSPQGLGGYGYTF
>NA|TRBV20-1|TRBJ2-7
CSATFIAGLTLEQYF
>NA|TRBV7-2|TRBJ2-5
CASSDFAEETQYF
>NA|TRBV19|TRBJ1-1
CASKAPGGGYEAFF
>NA|TRBV5-1|TRBJ1-3
CASSLGQNGNTIYF
>many|TRBV6-6|TRBJ2-3
CASSYRTSGVDTQYF
>many|TRBV25-1|TRBJ2-1
CASSEYGAGGSYNEQFF
>few|TRBV10-3|TRBJ2-7
CAISQTVYEQYF
>NA|TRBV6-1|TRBJ1-5
CASRRQGPSNQPQHF
>NA|TRBV4-1|TRBJ1-1
CASSQGGNWGNTEAFF
>NA|TRBV30|TRBJ1-1
CAWSVLMGTEALF
>NA|TRBV20-1|TRBJ1-6
CSAIVGGRTNSPLHF
>once|TRBV5-1|TRBJ2-7
CASSLSGRSYEQYF